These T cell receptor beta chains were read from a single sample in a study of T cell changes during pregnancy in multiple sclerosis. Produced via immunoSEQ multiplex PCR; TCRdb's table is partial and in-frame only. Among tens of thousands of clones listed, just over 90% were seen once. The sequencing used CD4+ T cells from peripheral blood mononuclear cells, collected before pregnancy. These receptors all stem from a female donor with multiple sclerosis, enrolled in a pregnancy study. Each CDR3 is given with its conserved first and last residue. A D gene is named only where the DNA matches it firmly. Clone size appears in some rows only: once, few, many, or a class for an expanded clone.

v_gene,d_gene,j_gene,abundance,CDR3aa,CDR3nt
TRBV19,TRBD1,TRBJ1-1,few,CASRGDRVPEAFF,TGTGCCAGTAGGGGGGACAGGGTGCCTGAAGCTTTCTTT
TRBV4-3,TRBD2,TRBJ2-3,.,CASSQGVSGRGADTQYF,TGCGCCAGCAGCCAAGGGGTCAGCGGGAGGGGAGCAGATACGCAGTATTTT
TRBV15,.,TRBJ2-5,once,CATSRHRVGETQYF,TGTGCCACCAGCAGACACAGGGTTGGGGAGACCCAGTACTTC
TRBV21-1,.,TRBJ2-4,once,CASSKVGTSSIQYF,TGTGCCAGCAGCAAAGTGGGGACAAGCAGCATTCAGTACTTC
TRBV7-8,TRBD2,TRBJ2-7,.,CASSLAFLGSGSVYEQYF,TGTGCCAGCAGCTTAGCTTTTCTCGGAAGCGGGAGTGTCTACGAGCAGTACTTC
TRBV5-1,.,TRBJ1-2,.,CASSLDGQNYGYTF,TGCGCCAGCAGCTTGGATGGGCAGAACTATGGCTACACCTTC
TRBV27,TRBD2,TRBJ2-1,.,CASSLGLAGYNEQFF,TGTGCCAGCAGTTTAGGATTAGCGGGATACAATGAGCAGTTCTTC
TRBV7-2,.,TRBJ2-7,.,CASSLGDFPREQYF,TGTGCCAGCAGCTTAGGGGACTTCCCTAGGGAGCAGTACTTC
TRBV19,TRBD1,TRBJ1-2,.,CASSIRQGDGYTF,TGTGCCAGTAGTATCAGACAGGGGGACGGCTACACCTTC
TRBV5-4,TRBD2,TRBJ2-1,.,CASSAGTSNEQFF,TGTGCCAGCAGCGCCGGGACTAGCAATGAGCAGTTCTTC
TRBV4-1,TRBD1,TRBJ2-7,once,CASSQDLQGASYEQYF,TGCGCCAGCAGCCAAGATTTACAGGGGGCCTCCTACGAGCAGTACTTC
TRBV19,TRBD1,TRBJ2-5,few,CASSRAGGAETQYF,TGTGCCAGTAGTCGTGCAGGGGGCGCGGAGACCCAGTACTTC
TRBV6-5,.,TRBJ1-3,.,CASSITRQGNTIYF,TGTGCCAGCAGTATTACACGACAGGGAAACACCATATATTTT
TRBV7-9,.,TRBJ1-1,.,CASSLVSEEAFF,TGTGCCAGCAGCTTAGTTTCAGAGGAGGCTTTCTTT
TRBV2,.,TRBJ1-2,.,CASKLEGRLRDYGYTF,TGTGCCAGCAAGTTGGAGGGTCGCTTGAGGGACTATGGCTACACCTTC
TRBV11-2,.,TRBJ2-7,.,CASSPRVYEQYF,TGTGCCAGCAGCCCACGAGTCTACGAGCAGTACTTC
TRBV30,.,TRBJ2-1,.,CAWSVNNEQFF,TGTGCCTGGAGTGTCAACAATGAGCAGTTCTTC
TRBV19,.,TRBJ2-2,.,CASSHNTGSANTGELFF,TGTGCCAGTAGCCACAACACAGGGTCCGCGAACACCGGGGAGCTGTTTTTT
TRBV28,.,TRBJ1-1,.,CASSYTGHLNTEAFF,TGTGCCAGCAGTTACACGGGACACTTGAACACTGAAGCTTTCTTT
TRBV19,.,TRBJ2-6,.,CASSIGTGFSGANVLTF,TGTGCCAGTAGTATAGGTACAGGGTTCTCTGGGGCCAACGTCCTGACTTTC
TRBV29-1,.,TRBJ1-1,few,CSVEFAGAMNTEAFF,TGCAGCGTTGAATTTGCAGGGGCCATGAACACTGAAGCTTTCTTT
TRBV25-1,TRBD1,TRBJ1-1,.,CASSEYFEGQGSTEAFF,TGTGCCAGCAGTGAATATTTTGAGGGACAGGGTAGCACTGAAGCTTTCTTT
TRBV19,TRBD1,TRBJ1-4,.,CASSIGGQWNEKLFF,TGTGCCAGTAGTATTGGGGGACAGTGGAATGAAAAACTGTTTTTT